The entry below gives a single TCR beta chain sequence along with its context. Either two negative PCRs, clearance, or symptom resolution qualified Cohort 3 donors as recovered. This sample was taken from a study of blood T cell repertoires in COVID-19. Study at large: Sites across the United States, Italy and Spain contributed samples from acute and convalescent COVID-19. T cells, B-cell-depleted T cells, or PBMCs supplied cDNA or gDNA.

In the original workflow: Amplification of reference gene primers was used by the study to estimate nucleated cell counts. Here immunoSEQ multiplex PCR was the method, and the copy in TCRdb shows in-frame clones only, minus some. V and J calls and clone size are as listed in that table; D and trimming were resolved from the DNA. The profile shows some 270,000 clones, approximately 91% of them singletons. This CDR3 has 13 amino acids. The V gene's germline CDR1 is MDHEN and CDR2 SYDVKM. V was clipped by 6 bases and J by 7 bases; unmatched bases: 3. The specimen was PBMCs or T cells enriched from blood (not recorded which). J is TRBJ1-6 and V is TRBV28; 7 positions agree with TRBD1. The receptor comes from a woman in her thirties or forties who had recovered from COVID-19. The CDR3 is CASSRDSNSPLHF. The CDR3 DNA follows: TGTGCCAGCAGCCGGGACAGCAATTCACCCCTCCACTTT.